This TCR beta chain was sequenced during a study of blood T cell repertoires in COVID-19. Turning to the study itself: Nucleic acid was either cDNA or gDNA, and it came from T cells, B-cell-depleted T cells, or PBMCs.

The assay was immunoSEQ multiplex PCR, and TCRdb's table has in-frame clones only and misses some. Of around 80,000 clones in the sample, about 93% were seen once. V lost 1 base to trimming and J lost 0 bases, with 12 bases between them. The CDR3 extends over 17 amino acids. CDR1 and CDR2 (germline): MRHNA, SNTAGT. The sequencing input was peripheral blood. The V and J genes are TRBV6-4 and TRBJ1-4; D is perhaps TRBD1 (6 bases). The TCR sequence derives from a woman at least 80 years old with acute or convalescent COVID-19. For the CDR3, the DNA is TGTGCCAGCAGTGACTTACAGGGATTCCCAACTAATGAAAAACTGTTTTTT. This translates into CASSDLQGFPTNEKLFF.